This T cell receptor (beta chain) was identified during a study of T cell changes during pregnancy in multiple sclerosis. Clones were read by immunoSEQ multiplex PCR, and TCRdb kept only the in-frame ones, dropping some. The data hold 91,000 or so clones, with approximately 92% observed a single time. The CDR3 runs to 13 residues. V lost 2 bases to trimming and J lost 7 bases, with 12 bases between them. CDR1 and CDR2 from the germline V gene are SGHRS and YFSETQ. V usage is TRBV5-1 and J usage is TRBJ1-2; D is perhaps TRBD1 (5 bases). This clonotype originated in a female donor with multiple sclerosis, enrolled in a pregnancy study. The sample here was peripheral blood, taken after pregnancy. CDR3 coding DNA: TGCGCCAGCAGCTTAACAGGTCCCAGTGGCTACACCTTC. It codes for CASSLTGPSGYTF.